The T cell receptor (beta chain) under discussion was sequenced for a study of T-cell reconstitution after alpha-beta-depleted transplantation in children. With 3 bases removed from V and 2 bases from J, the gap between germline ends came to 21 bases. The CDR3 contains 18 residues. The germline V gene has CDR1 SGHTA and CDR2 FQGNSA. Study-level findings and limits: At around two months after transplant, the alpha-beta T cells were reportedly derived from several hundred expanded clones that came from non-depleted graft cells.

TCRbeta library construction was performed incorporating unique molecular identifiers. TCRdb used MiXCR to reprocess the PCR reads, holding one entry per CDR3 protein. The repertoire has about 600,000 distinct CDR3 sequences, around 13% of them found once; the top ten carry about 2.2%. On this clonotype: Its antigen is undetermined.

V usage is TRBV7-2 and J usage is TRBJ2-3, with D uncertain. Sequencing used PBMCs, mostly from graft donor cells, obtained 360 days after TCRalphabeta/CD19-depleted stem cell transplant. The origin of this receptor is a male patient younger than 18 who had a stem cell transplant for acute myeloid leukemia, so the T cells may come from the graft donor. CDR3 bases: TGTGCCAGCAGCTTTGCTCCCGAACCGAGGCAGGCCACAGATACGCAGTATTTT. As protein: CASSFAPEPRQATDTQYF.